The 15 T cell receptor beta chains below all came from one sample that was sequenced in a study of technical replicates of blood from several donors. The repertoire was sequenced with immunoSEQ multiplex PCR; TCRdb's copy has only in-frame clones and lacks some. The sample has fewer than 90,000 clones; around 94% are singletons. Sequenced material: T cells isolated from PBMCs. The receptors originated from a human donor in good health.

The chain has TRBV27 and TRBJ2-7, with D perhaps TRBD1 (6 bases). The V gene lost 5 bases and the J gene lost 5 bases, with 16 bases spanning the gap. CDR1 and CDR2 (germline): MNHEY, SMNVEV (reference sequence). The CDR3 totals 14 residues. CDR3 coding DNA: TGTGCCAGCAGTCTACAGACAGGCGGCCACGAGCAGTACTTC. Translating gives CASSLQTGGHEQYF.

The table lists this clone with a count of one. This chain's CDR3 is CASSLAHDRSYEQYF. The CDR3 region has the DNA TGTGCCAGCAGCTTAGCGCACGACAGATCCTACGAGCAGTACTTC. The chain joins TRBV11-1 to TRBJ2-7; TRBD1 might be the D (5 bases). Germline CDR1 is SGHAT and CDR2 is FQDESV (reference sequence). Trimming left V 0 bases short and J 1 base short, with 10 bases between. This CDR3 spans 15 amino acids.

This clone was recorded once. CDR3 amino acids: CSVEGTASEQYF. The CDR3 region has the DNA TGCAGCGTTGAGGGGACAGCGAGCGAGCAGTACTTC. This chain connects TRBV29-1 to TRBJ2-7, with 7 bases matching TRBD1. Germline V gene data show CDR1 as SQVTM and CDR2 as ANQGSEA. V gave up 3 bases and J gave up 6 bases; unmatched junction bases: 5. CDR3 size: 12 residues.

CDR3 coding DNA: TGTGCCAGCAGCTCACACCGGGACAGGCTTACTCAGCCCCAGCATTTT. It is translated as CASSSHRDRLTQPQHF. This chain connects TRBV11-2 to TRBJ1-5; 8 nucleotides agree with TRBD1. This CDR3 is 16 amino acids long. Unmatched junction bases numbered 11, after V lost 4 bases and J lost 6 bases. Germline-derived CDR1 and CDR2 are SGHAT and FQNNGV.

This chain links TRBV9 with TRBJ2-5; 9 bases line up with TRBD1. After removal of 7 bases from V and 4 bases from J, the junction contained 8 bases not matched to a gene. From germline, CDR1 is SGDLS and CDR2 YYNGEE. This CDR3 has 14 amino acids. The CDR3 here is CASGPGTGSETQYF. CDR3 DNA: TGTGCCAGCGGACCCGGGACAGGGTCAGAGACCCAGTACTTC.

This sequence joins TRBV29-1 and TRBJ2-7; D is uncertain. The CDR3 runs 11 residues. Germline-derived CDR1 and CDR2 are SQVTM and ANQGSEA. V shed 5 bases and J shed 2 bases, with 7 bases lying between them. CDR3 loop: CSVPGAYEQYF. The CDR3 nucleotides read TGCAGCGTTCCCGGAGCCTACGAGCAGTACTTC.

This clone was seen once. The gene calls are TRBV29-1 and TRBJ2-3; TRBD2 matches 13 bases. The CDR3 has 17 amino acids. V was pared by 4 bases and J by 2 bases, with 9 bases of the junction left unmatched. CDR1 and CDR2 (germline): SQVTM, ANQGSEA. CDR3 protein: CSVGGSGTSGATDTQYF. CDR3 nucleotide sequence: TGCAGCGTTGGGGGCTCCGGGACTAGCGGGGCCACAGATACGCAGTATTTT.

V is TRBV9 and J is TRBJ2-5; no clear D gene. The V end was cut by 2 bases, the J end by 4 bases, with 9 bases between. CDR1 SGDLS and CDR2 YYNGEE come from the germline V gene. CDR3 length equals 13 residues. CDR3 nucleotide sequence: TGTGCCAGCAGCGTGTCTCTTTCAGAGACCCAGTACTTC. It yields the protein CASSVSLSETQYF.

The V call is TRBV4-1, the J call TRBJ2-7, with D perhaps TRBD2 (5 bases). This CDR3 contains 16 residues. Germline V gene lookup returns CDR1 MGHRA and CDR2 YSYEKL. V shed 1 base and J shed 4 bases, with 17 bases lying between them. The chain's CDR3 is CASSQASSLVLYEQYF. Here the CDR3 DNA reads TGCGCCAGCAGCCAAGCTTCCTCACTAGTTTTATACGAGCAGTACTTC.

This chain joins TRBV7-3 and TRBJ1-1; a possible D gene is TRBD1 (6 bases). The CDR3 is 15 residues long. CDR1 is SGHTA, CDR2 FQGTGA, per germline. Between the trimmed V and J ends, which lost 5 bases and 0 bases, there was a span of 13 bases. In nucleotides, the CDR3 is TGTGCCAGCAGCCCGGACAGTACGTTGAACACTGAAGCTTTCTTT. As protein: CASSPDSTLNTEAFF.

The chain uses TRBV30 and TRBJ1-1; no clear D gene. The CDR3 covers 13 residues. Germline loops: CDR1 GTSNPN, CDR2 SVGIG (reference sequence). V gave up 3 bases and J gave up 1 base, with 9 bases separating them. CDR3 sequence: CAWSEQENTEAFF. The CDR3 DNA follows: TGTGCCTGGAGCGAACAAGAGAACACTGAAGCTTTCTTT.

The chain joins TRBV5-4 to TRBJ2-1, with 11 bases identical to TRBD2. Germline values: CDR1 SGHNT, CDR2 YYREEE (reference sequence). The J segment lost 3 bases and the V segment lost 1 base, leaving 9 bases of the junction unmatched. The CDR3 runs to 18 residues. The CDR3 is CASSLMSSGRPFYNEQFF. In DNA form, the CDR3 reads TGTGCCAGCAGCTTGATGTCTAGCGGGAGGCCCTTCTACAATGAGCAGTTCTTC.

The rearrangement uses TRBV5-1 and TRBJ2-1; D not certain. This CDR3 is 13 amino acids long. Germline V lookup: CDR1 SGHRS, CDR2 YFSETQ. V was cut by 3 bases and J by 2 bases, with 6 bases left in between. The CDR3 bases are TGCGCCAGCAGCTCCCTACCCTACAATGAGCAGTTCTTC. Its translation is CASSSLPYNEQFF.

The gene calls are TRBV18 and TRBJ2-3, with a tentative D call TRBD2 (6 bases). The CDR3 has 15 residues. Germline V gene sequence: CDR1 KGHSH, CDR2 LQKENI. V lost 1 base, J lost 0 bases, and 8 bases lay in between. The DNA of the CDR3 is TGTGCCAGCTCACCACTAGCGGCTAGCACAGATACGCAGTATTTT. Its protein is CASSPLAASTDTQYF.

The chain employs TRBV29-1 and TRBJ2-7; TRBD1 matches 7 bases. CDR3 length: 12 amino acids. Germline V gene lookup returns CDR1 SQVTM and CDR2 ANQGSEA. Germline trimming cut 5 bases from V and 3 bases from J; bases unmatched to any gene: 4. CDR3 DNA sequence: TGCAGCGTTAAGGACAGGTACTACGAGCAGTACTTC. Translation: CSVKDRYYEQYF.